These 7 T cell receptor beta chains originate from one sample sequenced in a study of T cell repertoires in cytomegalovirus infection. TCRdb itself ran the reads through MiXCR, one entry per CDR3 protein. The table records some 150,000 distinct CDR3 sequences, 20% to 25% of them present only once. Sequenced input: PBMCs. The receptors shown here come from a human donor in good health (CMV status not recorded). Some clones in this sample may be carry-over from other donors' samples.

The chain has TRBV15 and TRBJ1-5, with 7 bases identical to TRBD1. Germline CDR1 reads LNHNV; CDR2 reads YYDKDF (reference sequence). The CDR3 totals 15 residues. V was pared by 0 bases and J by 4 bases, with 3 bases of the junction left unmatched. The CDR3, as DNA: TGTGCCACCAGCAGAGATCAGGGGGGGAATCAGCCCCAGCATTTT. Protein sequence: CATSRDQGGNQPQHF.

V gene TRBV5-5 combines with J gene TRBJ1-5; 12 bases fit TRBD1. The CDR3 is 15 amino acids. V lost 4 bases and J lost 6; bases outside the gene matches: 5. Germline CDR1 is SGHKS and CDR2 is YYEKEE (reference sequence). CDR3: CASSPGQGASQPQHF. For the CDR3, the DNA is TGTGCCAGCAGCCCGGGACAGGGGGCGAGTCAGCCCCAGCATTTT.

The rearrangement joins TRBV6-6 to TRBJ2-3; 8 bases are a match to TRBD1. The germline V gene encodes CDR1 MNHNY and CDR2 SVGAGI (reference sequence). This CDR3 is 15 amino acids long. V gave up 6 bases and J gave up 1 base; unmatched junction bases: 6. The CDR3 DNA is TGTGCCAGCAGGAGCAGACAGGGGCGCACAGATACGCAGTATTTT. This sequence encodes CASRSRQGRTDTQYF.

This clonotype was recorded many times. The rearrangement joins TRBV7-8 to TRBJ1-5; 7 bases match TRBD1. Trimming took 5 bases from V and 10 from J; bases not matched to a gene: 14. Germline V gives CDR1 SGHVS, CDR2 FQNEAQ. The CDR3 has 15 amino acids. The CDR3 protein is CASSPQTGTISPQHF. The CDR3 DNA reads as TGTGCCAGCAGCCCGCAGACAGGGACAATCAGCCCCCAGCATTTT.

This clonotype was observed at least ten times. The chain recombines TRBV7-2 with TRBJ2-7; D unresolved. There are 14 residues in the CDR3. Germline CDR1 reads SGHTA; CDR2 reads FQGNSA. With 5 bases removed from V and 1 base from J, the gap between germline ends came to 12 bases. CDR3 nucleotides: TGTGCCAGCAGCAATAACGCCGCTTCCTACGAGCAGTACTTC. Its protein product is CASSNNAASYEQYF.

This clonotype was picked up a small number of times. This chain joins TRBV19 and TRBJ2-7, with D perhaps matching TRBD2 (5 bases). The V end was cut by 5 bases, the J end by 0 bases, with 11 bases between. The CDR3 extends over 14 amino acids. Germline V gives CDR1 LNHDA, CDR2 SQIVND (reference sequence). The CDR3 loop reads CASSASRSSYEQYF. CDR3 in DNA: TGTGCCAGTAGTGCTAGCCGGAGCTCCTACGAGCAGTACTTC.

This clonotype was observed a few times. Here the CDR3 reads CASRWTGGTEAFF. The DNA of the CDR3 is TGTGCCAGTCGATGGACAGGGGGCACTGAAGCTTTCTTT. This chain connects TRBV19 to TRBJ1-1; 10 bases align to TRBD1. The CDR3 has 13 residues. The junction had 4 bases not matched to a gene; V was cut back by 8 bases and J by 4 bases. Germline CDR1 is LNHDA and CDR2 is SQIVND (reference sequence). The entire variable domain, with the rest obtained from reference TRBV19 and TRBJ1-1, is as follows: DGGITQSPKYLFRKEGQNVTLSCEQNLNHDAMYWYRQDPGQGLRLIYYSQIVNDFQKGDIAEGYSVSREKKESFPLTVTSAQKNPTAFYLCASRWTGGTEAFFGQGTRLTVV.